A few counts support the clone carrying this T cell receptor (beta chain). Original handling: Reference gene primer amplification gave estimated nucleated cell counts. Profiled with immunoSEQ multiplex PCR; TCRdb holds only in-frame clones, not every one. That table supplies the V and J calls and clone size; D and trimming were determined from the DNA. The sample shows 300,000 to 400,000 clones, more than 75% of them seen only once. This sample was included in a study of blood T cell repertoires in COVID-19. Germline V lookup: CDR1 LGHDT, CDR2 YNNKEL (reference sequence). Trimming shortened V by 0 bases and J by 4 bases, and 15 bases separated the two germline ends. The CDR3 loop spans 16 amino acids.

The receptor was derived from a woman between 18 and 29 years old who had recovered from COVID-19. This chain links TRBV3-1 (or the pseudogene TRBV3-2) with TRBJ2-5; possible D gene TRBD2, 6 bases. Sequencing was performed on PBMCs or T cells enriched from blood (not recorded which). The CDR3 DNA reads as TGTGCCAGCAGCCAAGATGGAGCGGGCACCTCAGAGACCCAGTACTTC. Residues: CASSQDGAGTSETQYF.